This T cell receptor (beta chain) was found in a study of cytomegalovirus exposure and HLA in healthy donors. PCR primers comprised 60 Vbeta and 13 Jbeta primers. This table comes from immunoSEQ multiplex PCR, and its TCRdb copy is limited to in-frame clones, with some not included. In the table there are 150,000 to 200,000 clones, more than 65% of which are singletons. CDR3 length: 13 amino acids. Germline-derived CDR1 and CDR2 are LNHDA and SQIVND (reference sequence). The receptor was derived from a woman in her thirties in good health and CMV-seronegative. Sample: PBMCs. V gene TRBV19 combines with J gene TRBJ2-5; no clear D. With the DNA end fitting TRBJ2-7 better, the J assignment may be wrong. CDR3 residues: CASSMRHPYEQYF. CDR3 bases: TGTGCCAGTAGTATGCGACATCCCTACGAGCAGTACTTC.